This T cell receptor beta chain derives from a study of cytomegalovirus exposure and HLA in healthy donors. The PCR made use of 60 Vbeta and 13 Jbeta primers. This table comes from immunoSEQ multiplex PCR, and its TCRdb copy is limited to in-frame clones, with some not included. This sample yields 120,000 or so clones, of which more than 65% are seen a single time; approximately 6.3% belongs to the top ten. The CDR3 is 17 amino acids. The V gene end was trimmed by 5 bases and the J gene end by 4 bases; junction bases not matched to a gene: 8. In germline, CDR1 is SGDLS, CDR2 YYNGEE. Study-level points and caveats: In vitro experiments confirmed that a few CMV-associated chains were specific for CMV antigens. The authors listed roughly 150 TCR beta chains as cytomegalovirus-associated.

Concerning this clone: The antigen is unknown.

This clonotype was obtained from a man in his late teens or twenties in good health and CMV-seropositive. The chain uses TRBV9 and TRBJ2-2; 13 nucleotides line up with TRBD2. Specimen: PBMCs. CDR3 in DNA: TGTGCCAGCAGGTATACTAGCGGGAGGGCCTCCACCGGGGAGCTGTTTTTT. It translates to CASRYTSGRASTGELFF.